The source of this TCR beta chain is a study of blood T cell repertoires in COVID-19. Original handling: Estimation of nucleated cell counts relied on the amplification of reference gene primers. Using immunoSEQ multiplex PCR, the repertoire was profiled, and TCRdb retains in-frame clones only, with some absent. V, J and clone size are those of that table, while D and trimming were read from the DNA. The table includes 110,000 or so clones, roughly 80% detected once. V was pared by 3 bases and J by 1 base, with 0 bases of the junction left unmatched. CDR1 and CDR2 (germline): KGHSH, LQKENI. There are 14 residues in the CDR3.

The source is a woman over 75 with acute or convalescent COVID-19. The specimen sequenced was peripheral blood. V usage is TRBV18 and J usage is TRBJ2-3; 8 bases agree with TRBD1. The CDR3 DNA reads as TGTGCCAGCTCACCGACAGGGGGCACAGATACGCAGTATTTT. This translates into CASSPTGGTDTQYF.